This T cell receptor beta chain was obtained from a study of blood T cell repertoires in COVID-19. The wider study: Collection of acute and convalescent COVID-19 samples took place in the United States, Italy and Spain. The analysed material was cDNA or gDNA that came from T cells, B-cell-depleted T cells, or PBMCs.

Methods used by the authors: Reference gene primer amplification gave nucleated cell count estimates. Measured with immunoSEQ multiplex PCR; TCRdb has only the in-frame clones, and not every one. D and trimming were read from the DNA, whereas the V and J calls and clone size are those reported in that table. The table includes 110,000 to 150,000 clones, 84% detected once. CDR3 length: 12 amino acids. Germline V CDR1 and CDR2: SEHNR, FQNEAQ (reference sequence). The V gene lost 3 bases and the J gene lost 13 bases, with 12 bases spanning the gap. This clonotype was obtained from a man between 60 and 75 years old with active or convalescent COVID-19. The sample comprised peripheral blood. This chain connects TRBV7-9 to TRBJ1-4; no reliable D call. The DNA for the CDR3 is TGTGCCAGCAGCTTGGAGGCCTCGAGACTGTTTTTT. It yields the protein CASSLEASRLFF.